Listed here are 27 T cell receptor beta chains from one sample, sequenced in a study of T-cell reconstitution after alpha-beta-depleted transplantation in children. A library of TCRbeta sequences, prepared with unique molecular identifiers, was generated. One entry per CDR3 protein, called by TCRdb with MiXCR from the PCR reads. Of 150,000 to 250,000 distinct CDR3 sequences in the sample, 6.3% are singletons; the top ten hold 4.5% to 5.5%. The sample was PBMCs, taken before TCRalphabeta/CD19-depleted stem cell transplant. These receptors all come from a girl in the first two years of life with combined immunodeficiency, due to receive a stem cell transplant.

This clonotype occurred many times. J is TRBJ1-4 and V is TRBV7-9; D remains unclear. Trimming took off 5 bases at V and 6 bases at J, with 10 bases between the two ends. Germline CDR1 and CDR2: SEHNR and FQNEAQ (reference sequence). The CDR3 loop spans 13 amino acids. CDR3: CASSLTEDEKLFF. The CDR3 coding sequence is TGTGCCAGCAGCCTTACGGAGGATGAAAAACTGTTTTTT.

This clonotype appeared many times. The CDR3 here is CASSLSWGANQPQHF. DNA of the CDR3: TGTGCCAGCAGTTTAAGTTGGGGAGCGAATCAGCCCCAGCATTTT. The chain uses TRBV27 and TRBJ1-5; D ambiguous. V shed 2 bases and J shed 4 bases, with 12 bases lying between them. The CDR3 totals 15 residues. The germline gives CDR1 MNHEY, CDR2 SMNVEV (reference sequence).

This clonotype was detected ten times or more. The V call is TRBV12-3 or TRBV12-4, the J call TRBJ1-1, with D tentatively TRBD1 (5 bases). V dropped 3 bases and J dropped 10 bases, with 39 bases sitting between them. The CDR3 has 21 residues. The CDR3 reads CASSFNRWLVGGILGRVAAFF. Written as DNA, the CDR3 is TGTGCCAGCAGTTTCAATCGCTGGTTGGTGGGGGGTATTCTGGGCCGAGTGGCAGCTTTCTTT.

This clonotype was observed at least ten times. J is TRBJ1-3 and V is TRBV7-3; the match to TRBD1 covers 10 bases. This CDR3 comprises 16 residues. In germline, CDR1 is SGHTA, CDR2 FQGTGA. Trimming at V came to 5 bases and at J to 2 bases, leaving 6 bases not matched to a gene. The CDR3 region is CASSLNDRGPGNTIYF. As DNA, the CDR3 is TGTGCCAGCAGCCTCAACGACAGGGGGCCTGGAAACACCATATATTTT.

This clonotype was seen at least ten times. The chain links TRBV7-3 to TRBJ1-1; TRBD1 agrees at 8 bases. J lost 1 base, V lost 2 bases, and 3 bases had no gene match. Germline V gives CDR1 SGHTA, CDR2 FQGTGA. There are 15 residues in the CDR3. The DNA of the CDR3 is TGTGCCAGCAGCTTAGCAGGGGGCAGGAACACTGAAGCTTTCTTT. Residues: CASSLAGGRNTEAFF. Together with reference TRBV7-3 and TRBJ1-1, the CDR3 gives the full variable domain: GAGVSQTPSNKVTEKGKYVELRCDPISGHTALYWYRQSLGQGPEFLIYFQGTGAADDSGLPNDRFFAVRPEGSVSTLKIQRTERGDSAVYLCASSLAGGRNTEAFFGQGTRLTVV.

The V call is TRBV3-1, the J call TRBJ2-7; the D gene could be TRBD1 or TRBD2 (6 bases each). CDR3 length equals 15 residues. Germline-derived CDR1 and CDR2 are LGHDT and YNNKEL (reference sequence). Trimming pared 0 bases from V and 6 bases from J, leaving 15 bases between. The CDR3: CASSQEGGVRGEQYF. The DNA of the CDR3 is TGTGCCAGCAGCCAAGAAGGCGGGGTCAGGGGCGAGCAGTACTTC.

This clonotype was found many times. The V and J genes are TRBV6-5 and TRBJ2-1; D remains unclear. The ends were cut back, 6 bases at V and 7 bases at J, with 7 bases in the middle. The germline V gene has CDR1 MNHEY and CDR2 SVGAGI. The CDR3 totals 11 residues. The CDR3 loop is CASRAGNEQFF. Written as DNA, the CDR3 is TGTGCCAGCAGGGCCGGGAATGAGCAGTTCTTC.

This clonotype came up many times. The chain recombines TRBV7-9 with TRBJ2-7, with TRBD2 matching 9 bases. CDR3 size: 15 residues. The ends lost 5 bases at V and 3 bases at J; junction bases unmatched: 8. CDR1 and CDR2 from the germline V gene are SEHNR and FQNEAQ (reference sequence). CDR3 DNA: TGTGCCAGCAGCCCCCCACTAGCGGGTAACTACGAGCAGTACTTC. Translation gives CASSPPLAGNYEQYF.

In its sample, this clonotype was seen many times. The chain employs TRBV20-1 and TRBJ2-1, with TRBD2 as a possible D gene (7 bases). CDR1 and CDR2 from the germline V gene are DFQATT and SNEGSKA (reference sequence). V was clipped by 4 bases and J by 2 bases, with 12 bases between them. The CDR3 runs 14 residues. CDR3 DNA sequence: TGCAGTGCTAATCTGGGGGGGCCCTACAATGAGCAGTTCTTC. Protein sequence: CSANLGGPYNEQFF.

Many counts were recorded for this clonotype. The chain couples TRBV28 to TRBJ2-7; D uncertain. In germline, CDR1 is MDHEN, CDR2 SYDVKM. V was pared by 5 bases and J by 4 bases, with 9 bases between. The CDR3 is 12 residues long. CDR3 region: CASSPTFYEQYF. DNA of the CDR3: TGTGCCAGCAGTCCCACCTTTTACGAGCAGTACTTC.

This clonotype was counted at least ten times. The V and J genes are TRBV11-2 and TRBJ2-7; 7 bases are shared with TRBD2. This CDR3 has 18 amino acids. V lost 4 bases and J lost 2; bases outside the gene matches: 17. The germline V gene has CDR1 SGHAT and CDR2 FQNNGV. The DNA of the CDR3 is TGTGCCAGCAGCTCCCCAAGTTCCGGGGGGACTAAAACCTACGAGCAGTACTTC. Protein: CASSSPSSGGTKTYEQYF.

This clonotype was counted many times. The J gene is TRBJ2-3, the V gene TRBV12-3 or TRBV12-4; either TRBD1 or TRBD2 may fit D (5 bases each). The CDR3 spans 13 residues. Trimming stripped 5 bases from V and 6 bases from J, with 12 bases between. CDR3 protein: CASSAQWGDTQYF. CDR3 DNA sequence: TGTGCCAGCAGTGCCCAGTGGGGGGATACGCAGTATTTT.

The table lists this clonotype with a few counts. The CDR3 loop reads CSVMDRGRGNTIYF. The CDR3 region has the DNA TGCAGCGTCATGGACAGGGGGCGCGGAAACACCATATATTTT. The rearrangement links TRBV29-1 to TRBJ1-3, with TRBD1 matching 11 bases. The CDR3 length is 14 residues. The germline V gene encodes CDR1 SQVTM and CDR2 ANQGSEA. The junction had 5 bases not matched to a gene; V was cut back by 6 bases and J by 4 bases.

This clonotype occurred many times. J is TRBJ2-1 and V is TRBV29-1, with 14 nucleotides matching TRBD2. Germline-derived CDR1 and CDR2 are SQVTM and ANQGSEA. Trimming took 7 bases from V and 0 from J; bases not matched to a gene: 8. The CDR3 spans 17 residues. CDR3 bases: TGCAGCGCTGGGACCGGGACTAGCGGGAGCTCCTACAATGAGCAGTTCTTC. Translating gives CSAGTGTSGSSYNEQFF.

This clonotype was detected ten times or more. V is TRBV6-2 or TRBV6-3 and J is TRBJ2-1; D is perhaps TRBD2 (5 bases). The CDR3 consists of 17 residues. CDR1 and CDR2 (germline): MNHEY, SVGEGT. The germline V and J ends were trimmed by 3 bases and 0 bases, with 15 bases remaining between them. In DNA form, the CDR3 reads TGTGCCAGCAGTTATTATCGGGATCTCAGCTCCTACAATGAGCAGTTCTTC. Its protein is CASSYYRDLSSYNEQFF.

This clonotype was seen ten or more times. J is TRBJ2-7 and V is TRBV5-1, with TRBD1 matching over 9 bases. V dropped 4 bases and J dropped 4; count of bases not matched to a gene: 6. This CDR3 is built from 14 residues. Germline CDR1 reads SGHRS; CDR2 reads YFSETQ. The CDR3: CASSIGTGSYEQYF. CDR3 DNA: TGCGCCAGCAGCATCGGGACAGGGAGTTACGAGCAGTACTTC.

This clonotype was seen repeatedly, ten times or more. This sequence joins TRBV20-1 and TRBJ1-1; TRBD1 matches at 7 bases. With V trimmed by 0 bases and J by 1 base, 5 bases remained unmatched. There are 15 residues in the CDR3. Germline-derived CDR1 and CDR2 are DFQATT and SNEGSKA (reference sequence). In DNA, the CDR3 is TGCAGTGCTAGAGATCTGCGACAGGGGAACACTGAAGCTTTCTTT. It is translated as CSARDLRQGNTEAFF.

In this sample, this clonotype turned up many times. This chain uses TRBV7-9 with TRBJ1-4; the D is unclear. The CDR3 consists of 14 residues. Germline CDR1 SEHNR, CDR2 FQNEAQ (reference sequence). Between the trimmed V and J ends, which lost 2 bases and 6 bases, there was a span of 10 bases. CDR3 DNA: TGTGCCAGCAGCTTATCGGGCTTTTATGAAAAACTGTTTTTT. It is translated as CASSLSGFYEKLFF.

This clonotype has at least ten counts. The V gene is TRBV5-1, the J gene TRBJ2-7, with 7 positions matching TRBD2. This CDR3 comprises 15 residues. Per the germline V gene, CDR1 is SGHRS and CDR2 is YFSETQ. Germline trimming cut 4 bases from V and 2 bases from J; bases unmatched to any gene: 9. CDR3 protein: CASSPGEGYPYEQYF. The CDR3 DNA reads TGCGCCAGCAGCCCCGGGGAGGGCTACCCCTACGAGCAGTACTTC.

On this clonotype: A much larger clone lies one base from this, so it may be a read error. V is TRBV12-3 or TRBV12-4 and J is TRBJ2-3; tentative D call: TRBD2 (7 bases). CDR3 size: 13 residues. As DNA, the CDR3 is TGTGTCAGTATTAGGGGGGGCGGAGATACGCAGTATTTT. Amino acid sequence: CVSIRGGGDTQYF.

This clonotype was found many times. The J gene is TRBJ2-5, the V gene TRBV20-1, with D possibly TRBD2 on 6 matching bases. V lost 0 bases to trimming and J lost 3 bases, with 17 bases between them. Germline-derived CDR1 and CDR2 are DFQATT and SNEGSKA (reference sequence). CDR3 size: 16 residues. CDR3 residues: CSARDHKGLIKETQYF. The CDR3 region has the DNA TGCAGTGCTAGAGATCATAAGGGACTCATCAAAGAGACCCAGTACTTC.

Ten or more counts support this clonotype. The rearrangement uses TRBV27 and TRBJ2-7; possibly TRBD1 or TRBD2 for D (5 bases each). Germline CDR1 reads MNHEY; CDR2 reads SMNVEV (reference sequence). V was trimmed by 3 bases and J by 1 base, leaving 13 bases between them. The CDR3 runs to 15 residues. The CDR3 sequence: CASSLSGPGSYEQYF. The CDR3 DNA sequence: TGTGCCAGCAGTTTGTCGGGGCCGGGGTCCTACGAGCAGTACTTC.

This clonotype occurred many times. The chain links TRBV24-1 to TRBJ2-5; 9 bases match TRBD2. The ends lost 7 bases at V and 6 bases at J; junction bases unmatched: 17. This CDR3 is 17 amino acids long. Germline V gene lookup returns CDR1 KGHDR and CDR2 SFDVKD. Here the CDR3 reads CATSSRVISGGAQTQYF. The CDR3 DNA sequence: TGTGCCACCAGCTCGAGGGTTATTAGCGGGGGCGCCCAGACCCAGTACTTC.

This clonotype came up many times. The V and J genes are TRBV7-3 and TRBJ2-1; D may match TRBD1 or TRBD2 (5 bases each). This CDR3 comprises 15 residues. CDR1 is SGHTA and CDR2 is FQGTGA in the germline V gene. Trimming took 0 bases from V and 2 from J, leaving 8 bases between them. The CDR3: CASSLTQGPYNEQFF. CDR3 DNA: TGTGCCAGCAGCTTAACTCAGGGACCCTACAATGAGCAGTTCTTC.

This rearrangement joins TRBV7-3 to TRBJ2-1; 8 bases line up with TRBD2. After removal of 1 base from V and 8 bases from J, the junction contained 4 bases not matched to a gene. Germline V CDR1 and CDR2: SGHTA, FQGTGA. The CDR3 has 14 amino acids. The CDR3 spells CASSLSPAGDEQFF. The DNA for the CDR3 is TGTGCCAGCAGCTTAAGTCCAGCGGGAGATGAGCAGTTCTTC.

This clonotype showed up many times. J is TRBJ2-1 and V is TRBV7-8; 8 bases align to TRBD1. The CDR3 contains 20 residues. Germline values: CDR1 SGHVS, CDR2 FQNEAQ. V lost 5 bases, J lost 0 bases, and 18 bases stayed unmatched. CDR3 DNA sequence: TGTGCCAGCAGCACACCCTCCACGGCCCACGGACAGGGCTCCTACAATGAGCAGTTCTTC. Its protein is CASSTPSTAHGQGSYNEQFF.

Many counts were recorded for this clonotype. The chain recombines TRBV20-1 with TRBJ1-2, with no clear D. CDR3 size: 13 residues. V was cut by 6 bases and J by 7 bases, with 18 bases left in between. In germline, CDR1 is DFQATT, CDR2 SNEGSKA (reference sequence). The CDR3 coding sequence is TGCAGTGCCAATCCAGGCGAGGCAGGTGGCTACACCTTC. It specifies CSANPGEAGGYTF.